Described below is a single T cell receptor (beta chain) sequence and its context. Its antigen is not identified. The data were taken from a study of a mutant IDH1 vaccine in newly diagnosed glioma. Study context: Following radiotherapy alone, or alongside temozolomide cycles, vaccination was started after an interval of 4-6 weeks.

The study, taken as a whole, reports: Researchers report vaccine-induced immune responses in about 94% of patients.

The V segment lost 5 bases and the J segment 9 bases; nucleotides outside the gene matches: 7. This CDR3 is 13 amino acids long. CDR1 is SGHNT and CDR2 is YENEEA in the germline V gene. Clones were sequenced by immunoSEQ multiplex PCR, and TCRdb holds only the in-frame ones, with some missing. The data hold about 26,000 clones, with approximately 79% observed a single time. As for time point: week 5, during vaccination. Vaccine doses each comprised 300 ug of mutant IDH1 20-mer peptide, with topical imiquimod. The sequencing used PBMCs, collected from a glioma patient whose treatment included an IDH1 peptide vaccine. The rearrangement uses TRBV11-3 and TRBJ2-1, with 7 bases lining up with TRBD2. The source is a man aged 35-49 years with glioma. Some clones in this sample may be carry-over from other donors' samples. CDR3 sequence reads: CASSLSGGFEQFF. The CDR3 DNA follows: TGTGCCAGCAGCCTCTCGGGGGGTTTTGAGCAGTTCTTC.